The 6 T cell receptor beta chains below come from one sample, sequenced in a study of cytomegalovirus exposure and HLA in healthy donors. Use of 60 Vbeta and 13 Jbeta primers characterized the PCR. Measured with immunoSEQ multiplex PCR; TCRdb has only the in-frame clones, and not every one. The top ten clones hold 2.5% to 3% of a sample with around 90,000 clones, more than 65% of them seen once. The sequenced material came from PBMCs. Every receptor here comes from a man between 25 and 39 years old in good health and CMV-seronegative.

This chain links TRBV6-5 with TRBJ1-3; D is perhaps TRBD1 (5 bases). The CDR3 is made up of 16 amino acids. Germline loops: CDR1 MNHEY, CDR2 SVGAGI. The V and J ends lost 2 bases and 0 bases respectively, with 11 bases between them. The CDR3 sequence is CASSYGTGDSGNTIYF. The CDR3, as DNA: TGTGCCAGCAGTTACGGAACGGGGGACTCTGGAAACACCATATATTTT.

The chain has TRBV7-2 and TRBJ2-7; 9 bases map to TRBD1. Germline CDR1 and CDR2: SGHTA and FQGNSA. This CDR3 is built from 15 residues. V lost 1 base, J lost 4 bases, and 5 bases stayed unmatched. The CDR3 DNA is TGTGCCAGCAGCTTAGGACAGGGGGTGGGATACGAGCAGTACTTC. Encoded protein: CASSLGQGVGYEQYF.

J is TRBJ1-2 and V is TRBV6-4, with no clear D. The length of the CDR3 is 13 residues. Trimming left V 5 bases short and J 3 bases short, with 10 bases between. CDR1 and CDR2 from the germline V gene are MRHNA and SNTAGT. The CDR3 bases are TGTGCCAGCAGTCCGGGAGACCACTATGGCTACACCTTC. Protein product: CASSPGDHYGYTF.

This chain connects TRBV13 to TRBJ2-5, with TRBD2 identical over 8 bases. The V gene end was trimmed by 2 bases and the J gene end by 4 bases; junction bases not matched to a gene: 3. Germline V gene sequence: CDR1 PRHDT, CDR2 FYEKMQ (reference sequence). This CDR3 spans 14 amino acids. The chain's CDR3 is CASSLPGGGETQYF. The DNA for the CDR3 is TGTGCCAGCAGCTTACCGGGGGGGGGAGAGACCCAGTACTTC.

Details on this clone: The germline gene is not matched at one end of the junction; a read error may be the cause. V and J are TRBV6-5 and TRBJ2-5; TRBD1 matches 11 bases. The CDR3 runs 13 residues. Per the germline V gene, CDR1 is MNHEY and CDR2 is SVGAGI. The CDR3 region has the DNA TGTGCTAGCAGGACAGGGGGCTTGGAGACCCAGTACTTC. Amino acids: CASRTGGLETQYF.

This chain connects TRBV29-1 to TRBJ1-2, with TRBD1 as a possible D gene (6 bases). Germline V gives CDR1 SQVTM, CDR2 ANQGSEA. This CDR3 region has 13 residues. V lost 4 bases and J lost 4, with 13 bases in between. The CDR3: CSVAGGDGYGYTF. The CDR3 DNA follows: TGCAGCGTTGCGGGGGGCGACGGCTATGGCTACACCTTC.